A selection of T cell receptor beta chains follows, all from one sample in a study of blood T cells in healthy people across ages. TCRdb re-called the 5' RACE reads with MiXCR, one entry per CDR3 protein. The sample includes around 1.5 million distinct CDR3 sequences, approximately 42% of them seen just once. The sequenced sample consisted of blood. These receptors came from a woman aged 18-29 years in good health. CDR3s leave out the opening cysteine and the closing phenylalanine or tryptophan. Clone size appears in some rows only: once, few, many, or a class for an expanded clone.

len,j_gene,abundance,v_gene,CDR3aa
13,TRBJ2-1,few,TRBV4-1,ASSLTRGGYDEQF
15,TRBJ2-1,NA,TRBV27,ASSPWTSGGYYNEQF
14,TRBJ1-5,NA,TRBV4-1,ASSQDHGTVNAPQH
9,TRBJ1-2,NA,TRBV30,SQVTNYGYT
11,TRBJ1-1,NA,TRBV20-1,SARDYGGPEAF
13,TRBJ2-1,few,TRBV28,ASSGRDRAYNEQF
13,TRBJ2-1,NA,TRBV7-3,ASSQRREPYNEQF
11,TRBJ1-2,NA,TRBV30,AWSHGTRYGYT
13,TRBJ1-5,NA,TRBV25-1,ASSEFSGSDQPQH
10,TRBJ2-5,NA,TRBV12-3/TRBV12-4,ASSRDYGEQY
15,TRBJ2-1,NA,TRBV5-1,ASSSGTSGGAYNEQF
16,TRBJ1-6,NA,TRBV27,ASSMAPHRSGYNSPLH
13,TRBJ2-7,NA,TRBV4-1,ASSLQSGVAYEQY
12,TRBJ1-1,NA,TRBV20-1,SARESENGGVAF
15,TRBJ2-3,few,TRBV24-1,ATSDGGLAGGINTQY
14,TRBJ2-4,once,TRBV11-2,ASSLGGTSGSYEKY
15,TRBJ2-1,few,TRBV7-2,ASSIWATGGDYNEQF
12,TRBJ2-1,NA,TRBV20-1,SARFGGGINEQF
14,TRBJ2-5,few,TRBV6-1,ASSDPGRGLGETQY
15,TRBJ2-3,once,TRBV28,ASSSRSPVRAGDTQY
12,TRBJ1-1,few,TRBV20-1,SADRTGAITEAF
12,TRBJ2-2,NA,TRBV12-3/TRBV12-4,ASSLGGSIRELF
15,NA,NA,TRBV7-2,ASSLATTGSAVVTQY